The clone carrying this TCR beta chain was recorded at least ten times. Its antigen remains unidentified. The sample comes from a study of beta chain features in type 1 diabetes. General study findings and limits: Patients showed naive, central memory and Treg TCRB repertoires that appeared more similar than those of healthy donors. PCR might preferentially amplify shorter templates, equally in patients and controls.

One heparinised blood draw, averaging roughly 120 mL, came from each donor. This CDR3 is built from 13 residues. Trimming took 10 bases from V and 7 from J; bases not matched to a gene: 8. CDR1 and CDR2 (germline): ENHRY, SYGVKD. Since all of the isolated RNA was reverse transcribed, expressed TCRB transcripts were what got sequenced. Method: immunoSEQ multiplex PCR; TCRdb's copy keeps in-frame clones and lacks some. The data hold just over 600,000 clones, with roughly a sixth observed a single time. This sequence was found in a man younger than 35 in good health. The chain links TRBV10-3 to TRBJ2-1, with 9 bases fitting TRBD1. The sample consisted of naive CD4+ T cells from blood. The CDR3 here is CATTGTGFNEQFF. As DNA, the CDR3 is TGTGCCACCACCGGGACAGGGTTTAATGAGCAGTTCTTC.